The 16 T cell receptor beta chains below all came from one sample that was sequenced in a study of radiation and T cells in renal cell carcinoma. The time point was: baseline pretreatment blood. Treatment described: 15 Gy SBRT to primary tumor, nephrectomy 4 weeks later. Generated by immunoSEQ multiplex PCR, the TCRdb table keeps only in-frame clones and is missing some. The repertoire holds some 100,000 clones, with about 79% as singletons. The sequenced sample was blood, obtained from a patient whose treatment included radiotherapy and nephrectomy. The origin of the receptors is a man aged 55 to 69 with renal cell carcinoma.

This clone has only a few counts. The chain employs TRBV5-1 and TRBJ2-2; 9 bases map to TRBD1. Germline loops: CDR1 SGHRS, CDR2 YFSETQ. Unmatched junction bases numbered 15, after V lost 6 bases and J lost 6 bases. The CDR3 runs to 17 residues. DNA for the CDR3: TGCGCCAGCACCAGGACAGGGGTTAGTCTTGAGGCCGGGGAGCTGTTTTTT. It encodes CASTRTGVSLEAGELFF.

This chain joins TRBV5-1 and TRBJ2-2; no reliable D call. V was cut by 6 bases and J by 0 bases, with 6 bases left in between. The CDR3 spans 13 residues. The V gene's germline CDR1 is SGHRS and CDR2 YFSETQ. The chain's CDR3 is CASTASNTGELFF. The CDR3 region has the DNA TGCGCCAGCACGGCGTCGAACACCGGGGAGCTGTTTTTT.

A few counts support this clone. The CDR3 loop reads CASILQGPITDTQYF. The DNA of the CDR3 is TGTGCCAGCATCTTACAAGGACCGATCACAGATACGCAGTATTTT. The chain uses TRBV6-6 and TRBJ2-3; D unclear. The CDR3 contains 15 residues. Germline values: CDR1 MNHNY, CDR2 SVGAGI (reference sequence). The V and J ends lost 7 bases and 2 bases respectively, with 16 bases between them.

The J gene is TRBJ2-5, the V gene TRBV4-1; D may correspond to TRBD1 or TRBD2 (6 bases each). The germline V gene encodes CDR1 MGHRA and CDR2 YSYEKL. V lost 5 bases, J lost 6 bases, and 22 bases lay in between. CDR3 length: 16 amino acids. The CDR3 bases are TGCGCCAGCAGCTTAACAGGGACGGGAGTCACGAAGACCCAGTACTTC. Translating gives CASSLTGTGVTKTQYF.

The chain's CDR3 is CATSRARESAYEQYF. CDR3 in DNA: TGTGCCACCAGCAGAGCTCGGGAGTCCGCCTACGAGCAGTACTTC. This rearrangement joins TRBV15 to TRBJ2-7; perhaps TRBD2 as D (6 bases). V gave up 1 base and J gave up 2 bases, with 12 bases separating them. The CDR3 runs to 15 residues. The germline gives CDR1 LNHNV, CDR2 YYDKDF (reference sequence).

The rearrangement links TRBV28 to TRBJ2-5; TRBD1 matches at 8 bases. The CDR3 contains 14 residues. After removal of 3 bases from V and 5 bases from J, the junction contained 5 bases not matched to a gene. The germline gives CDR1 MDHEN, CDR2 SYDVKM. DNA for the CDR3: TGTGCCAGCAGTTTGCGACAGGGGAGGGAGACCCAGTACTTC. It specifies CASSLRQGRETQYF.

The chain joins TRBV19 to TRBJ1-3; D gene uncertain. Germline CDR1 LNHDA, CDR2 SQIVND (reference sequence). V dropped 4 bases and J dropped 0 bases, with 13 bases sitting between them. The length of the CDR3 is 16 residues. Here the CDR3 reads CASSTLAAFSGNTIYF. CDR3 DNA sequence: TGTGCCAGTAGTACGCTGGCGGCCTTCTCTGGAAACACCATATATTTT.

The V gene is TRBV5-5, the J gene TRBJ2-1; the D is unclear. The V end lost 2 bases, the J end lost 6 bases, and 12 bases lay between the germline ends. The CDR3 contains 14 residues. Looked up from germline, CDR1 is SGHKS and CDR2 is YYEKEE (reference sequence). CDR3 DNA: TGTGCCAGCAGCTTTAACGTCCCCTCCAATGAGCAGTTCTTC. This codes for CASSFNVPSNEQFF. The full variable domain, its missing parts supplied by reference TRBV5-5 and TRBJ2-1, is DAGVTQSPTHLIKTRGQQVTLRCSPISGHKSVSWYQQVLGQGPQFIFQYYEKEERGRGNFPDRFSARQFPNYSSELNVNALLLGDSALYLCASSFNVPSNEQFFGPGTRLTVL.

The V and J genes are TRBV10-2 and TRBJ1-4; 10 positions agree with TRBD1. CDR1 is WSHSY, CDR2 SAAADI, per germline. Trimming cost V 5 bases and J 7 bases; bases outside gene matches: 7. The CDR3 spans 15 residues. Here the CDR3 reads CASSFPGQGSEKLFF. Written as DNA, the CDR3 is TGCGCCAGCAGTTTTCCGGGACAGGGGAGTGAAAAACTGTTTTTT.

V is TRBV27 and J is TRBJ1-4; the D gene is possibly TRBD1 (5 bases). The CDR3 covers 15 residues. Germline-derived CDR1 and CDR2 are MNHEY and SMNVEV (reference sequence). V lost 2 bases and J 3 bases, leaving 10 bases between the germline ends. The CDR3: CASSLTVGANEKLFF. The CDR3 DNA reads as TGTGCCAGCAGTTTAACGGTGGGGGCTAATGAAAAACTGTTTTTT. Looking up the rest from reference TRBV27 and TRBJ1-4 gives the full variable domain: EAQVTQNPRYLITVTGKKLTVTCSQNMNHEYMSWYRQDPGLGLRQIYYSMNVEVTDKGDVPEGYKVSRKEKRNFPLILESPSPNQTSLYFCASSLTVGANEKLFFGSGTQLSVL.

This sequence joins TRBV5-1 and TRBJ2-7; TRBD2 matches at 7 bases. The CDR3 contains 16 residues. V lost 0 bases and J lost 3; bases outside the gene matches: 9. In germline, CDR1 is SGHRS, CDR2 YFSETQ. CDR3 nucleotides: TGCGCCAGCAGCTTGGCCTTGCGGGAGCTTAACTACGAGCAGTACTTC. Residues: CASSLALRELNYEQYF.

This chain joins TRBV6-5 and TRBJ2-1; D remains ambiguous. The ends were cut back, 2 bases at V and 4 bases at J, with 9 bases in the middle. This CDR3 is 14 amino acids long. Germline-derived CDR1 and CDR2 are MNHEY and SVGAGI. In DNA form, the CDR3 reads TGTGCCAGCAGTTACGACGGGCGTTACAATGAGCAGTTCTTC. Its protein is CASSYDGRYNEQFF.

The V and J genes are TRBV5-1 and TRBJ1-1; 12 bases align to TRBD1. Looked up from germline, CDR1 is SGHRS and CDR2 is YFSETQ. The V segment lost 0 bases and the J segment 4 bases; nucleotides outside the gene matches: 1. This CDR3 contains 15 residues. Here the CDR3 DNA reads TGCGCCAGCAGCTTGGGGGACAGGGGGCTCACTGAAGCTTTCTTT. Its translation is CASSLGDRGLTEAFF. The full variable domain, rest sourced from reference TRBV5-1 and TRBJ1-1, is KAGVTQTPRYLIKTRGQQVTLSCSPISGHRSVSWYQQTPGQGLQFLFEYFSETQRNKGNFPGRFSGRQFSNSRSEMNVSTLELGDSALYLCASSLGDRGLTEAFFGQGTRLTVV.

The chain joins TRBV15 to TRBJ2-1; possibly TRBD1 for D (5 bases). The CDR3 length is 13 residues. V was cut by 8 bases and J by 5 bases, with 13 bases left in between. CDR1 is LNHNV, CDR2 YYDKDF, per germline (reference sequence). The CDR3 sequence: CATETGLDNEQFF. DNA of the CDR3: TGTGCCACCGAAACAGGTCTGGACAATGAGCAGTTCTTC.

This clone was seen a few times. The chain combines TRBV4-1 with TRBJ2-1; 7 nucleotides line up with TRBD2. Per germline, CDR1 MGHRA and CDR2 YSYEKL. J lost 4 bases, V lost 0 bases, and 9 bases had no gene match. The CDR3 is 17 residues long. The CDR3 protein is CASSQDAYPRGYNEQFF. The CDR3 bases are TGCGCCAGCAGCCAAGATGCCTACCCGCGGGGGTACAATGAGCAGTTCTTC.

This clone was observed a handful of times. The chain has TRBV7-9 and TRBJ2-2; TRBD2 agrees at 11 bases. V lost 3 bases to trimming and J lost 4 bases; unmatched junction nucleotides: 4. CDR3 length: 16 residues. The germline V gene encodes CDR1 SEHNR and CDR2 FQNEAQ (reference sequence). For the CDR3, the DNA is TGTGCCAGCAGCTTCCTTAGCGGGAGGGCCACCGGGGAGCTGTTTTTT. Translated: CASSFLSGRATGELFF.